Below, 16 T cell receptor beta chains from the same sample are listed, as sequenced in a study of CD8 T cells in Susac syndrome. A quantity of roughly 0.5 to 1 ug RNA underwent reverse transcription using random hexamers. TCRdb ran MiXCR on the immunoSEQ multiplex PCR reads and lists one entry per CDR3 protein. The table includes some 200,000 distinct CDR3 sequences, about 95% detected once. Specimen: CD4+ T cells from PBMCs. These receptors all stem from a human donor in good health.

The V call is TRBV27, the J call TRBJ2-1, with 7 bases lining up with TRBD2. The CDR3 loop spans 18 amino acids. The J segment lost 3 bases and the V segment lost 3 bases, leaving 14 bases of the junction unmatched. Germline assignment: CDR1 MNHEY and CDR2 SMNVEV (reference sequence). CDR3 sequence reads: CASSLVGPTSFLYNEQFF. CDR3 coding DNA: TGTGCCAGCAGTTTGGTTGGTCCGACTAGCTTCCTCTACAATGAGCAGTTCTTC.

V and J are TRBV7-2 and TRBJ2-5; maybe TRBD2 (5 bases). The CDR3 spans 12 residues. From germline, CDR1 is SGHTA and CDR2 FQGNSA. Trimming shortened V by 8 bases and J by 5 bases, and 12 bases separated the two germline ends. In nucleotides, the CDR3 is TGTGCCAGCGGGAGATTGGAGGAGACCCAGTACTTC. Translation gives CASGRLEETQYF.

The chain employs TRBV6-5 and TRBJ2-1; 7 positions agree with TRBD2. CDR3 length: 17 residues. V shed 2 bases and J 0 bases; nucleotides not matched to a gene: 7. The germline V gene encodes CDR1 MNHEY and CDR2 SVGAGI. The CDR3 bases are TGTGCCAGCAGTTACCTATCGGGAGGCCGCTCCTACAATGAGCAGTTCTTC. Its protein product is CASSYLSGGRSYNEQFF.

This clonotype was observed once. The chain has TRBV29-1 and TRBJ2-5; tentatively, D is TRBD1 or TRBD2 (5 bases each). This CDR3 has 12 amino acids. V gave up 3 bases and J gave up 5 bases, with 10 bases separating them. CDR1 is SQVTM, CDR2 ANQGSEA, per germline. CDR3 sequence: CSVEFGAETQYF. CDR3 in DNA: TGCAGCGTTGAGTTCGGGGCGGAGACCCAGTACTTC.

The V and J genes are TRBV29-1 and TRBJ2-6; D remains unclear. With 2 bases removed from V and 0 bases from J, the gap between germline ends came to 5 bases. There are 14 residues in the CDR3. Germline CDR1 and CDR2: SQVTM and ANQGSEA. The CDR3 sequence is CSVERVSGANVLTF. Written as DNA, the CDR3 is TGCAGCGTTGAAAGGGTCTCTGGGGCCAACGTCCTGACTTTC.

The V call is TRBV2, the J call TRBJ2-7, with D possibly being TRBD1 (6 bases). The CDR3 is 13 residues long. V was shortened by 6 bases and J by 0 bases, with 9 bases between the two germline ends. Germline-derived CDR1 and CDR2 are SNHLY and FYNNEI. In DNA form, the CDR3 reads TGTGCCAGCAGGGGACACAGCTCCTACGAGCAGTACTTC. Its translation: CASRGHSSYEQYF.

This chain links TRBV5-6 with TRBJ2-4; D possibly matches TRBD1 or TRBD2 (5 bases each). This CDR3 has 16 amino acids. CDR1 and CDR2 (germline): SGHDT, YYEEEE. Between the trimmed V and J ends, which lost 4 bases and 0 bases, there was a span of 14 bases. The CDR3 loop reads CASSRDQRGAKNIQYF. CDR3 sequence (DNA): TGTGCCAGCAGCCGGGACCAACGGGGAGCCAAAAACATTCAGTACTTC.

This chain uses TRBV12-3 or TRBV12-4 with TRBJ2-1; D is uncertain. V gave up 7 bases and J gave up 6 bases, with 13 bases separating them. The CDR3 extends over 13 amino acids. The DNA of the CDR3 is TGTGCCAGCACCCGGAGCGTACTCAATGAGCAGTTCTTC. Residues: CASTRSVLNEQFF.

The chain has TRBV6-5 and TRBJ1-4; 7 bases map to TRBD1. Losses at the gene ends were 6 bases for V and 5 bases for J; bases not matched to a gene: 6. Germline lookup yields CDR1 MNHEY and CDR2 SVGAGI. CDR3 length equals 14 residues. This CDR3 is CASSPGTANEKLFF. The CDR3 DNA is TGTGCCAGCAGCCCCGGGACAGCAAATGAAAAACTGTTTTTT.

In nucleotides, the CDR3 is TGTGCCAGCAGCCAAGGCCCTACGGCCTCCTACGAGCAGTACTTC. Protein product: CASSQGPTASYEQYF. V gene TRBV3-1 combines with J gene TRBJ2-7; D call uncertain. The CDR3 covers 15 residues. The ends were cut back, 1 base at V and 0 bases at J, with 10 bases in the middle. Per the germline V gene, CDR1 is LGHDT and CDR2 is YNNKEL (reference sequence).

For this clonotype: Compared with germline, one end of the junction differs, possibly owing to a read error. The rearrangement uses TRBV20-1 and TRBJ1-1; TRBD1 agrees at 8 bases. CDR1 is DFQATT, CDR2 SNEGSKA, per germline (reference sequence). This CDR3 region has 14 residues. For the CDR3, the DNA is TGCAGTGCAAGAGGACAGGGCGGTTGGACTGAAGCTTTCTTT. Amino acid sequence: CSARGQGGWTEAFF.

V gene TRBV3-1 combines with J gene TRBJ2-3; D not resolved. V lost 5 bases and J lost 7, with 1 base in between. Germline V gene lookup returns CDR1 LGHDT and CDR2 YNNKEL (reference sequence). This CDR3 is 9 amino acids long. As DNA, the CDR3 is TGTGCCAGCAGCTATACGCAGTATTTT. Translating gives CASSYTQYF.

The chain joins TRBV20-1 to TRBJ2-6; 11 bases match TRBD1. Germline trimming cut 6 bases from V and 3 bases from J; bases unmatched to any gene: 10. CDR1 is DFQATT, CDR2 SNEGSKA, per germline (reference sequence). The CDR3 consists of 17 residues. The CDR3 here is CSAIGQGAPVGANVLTF. The CDR3 DNA follows: TGCAGTGCCATCGGACAGGGGGCGCCGGTTGGGGCCAACGTCCTGACTTTC.

The chain uses TRBV28 and TRBJ2-2; unclear D gene. Trimming took off 6 bases at V and 4 bases at J, with 6 bases between the two ends. The CDR3 runs to 12 residues. Per the germline V gene, CDR1 is MDHEN and CDR2 is SYDVKM. The CDR3 nucleotides are TGTGCCAGCAGGGAAGCCACCGGGGAGCTGTTTTTT. Translating gives CASREATGELFF. Full variable domain (remainder filled in from reference TRBV28 and TRBJ2-2): DVKVTQSSRYLVKRTGEKVFLECVQDMDHENMFWYRQDPGLGLRLIYFSYDVKMKEKGDIPEGYSVSREKKERFSLILESASTNQTSMYLCASREATGELFFGEGSRLTVL.

This chain joins TRBV7-9 and TRBJ1-2; 10 bases align to TRBD1. There are 14 residues in the CDR3. Germline values: CDR1 SEHNR, CDR2 FQNEAQ (reference sequence). J gave up 6 bases and V 2 bases, and 3 bases lay outside the gene matches. DNA of the CDR3: TGTGCCAGCAGCTTATCAGGACAGGGGGATGGCTACACCTTC. Its protein product is CASSLSGQGDGYTF.

This chain joins TRBV7-9 and TRBJ1-2; D uncertain. V dropped 5 bases and J dropped 2 bases, with 9 bases sitting between them. The CDR3 runs 13 residues. The germline V gene has CDR1 SEHNR and CDR2 FQNEAQ (reference sequence). As DNA, the CDR3 is TGTGCCAGCAGCCCCGGTGCCAACTATGGCTACACCTTC. Translated, it gives CASSPGANYGYTF.